The 15 T cell receptor beta chains below all came from one sample that was sequenced in a study of cytomegalovirus exposure and HLA in healthy donors. The PCR used 60 Vbeta and 13 Jbeta primers. This table comes from immunoSEQ multiplex PCR, and its TCRdb copy is limited to in-frame clones, with some not included. The sample carries about 120,000 clones, about 81% recorded once. The sequenced material came from PBMCs. These receptors originate from a man aged 40-50 years in good health and CMV-seronegative.

The CDR3 DNA reads as TGTGCCAGCAGCCTGGGACAGGGAGTGGTTCACTATGGCTACACCTTC. It codes for CASSLGQGVVHYGYTF. The J gene is TRBJ1-2, the V gene TRBV5-6; 9 bases are shared with TRBD1. The length of the CDR3 is 16 residues. From germline, CDR1 is SGHDT and CDR2 YYEEEE. V gave up 4 bases and J gave up 3 bases; unmatched junction bases: 10.

The chain recombines TRBV28 with TRBJ1-5, with D unresolved. This CDR3 contains 12 residues. The ends were cut back, 3 bases at V and 5 bases at J, with 5 bases in the middle. Germline CDR1 reads MDHEN; CDR2 reads SYDVKM. CDR3 residues: CASSFNYQPQHF. CDR3 in DNA: TGTGCCAGCAGTTTTAATTATCAGCCCCAGCATTTT.

In this sample, this clone turned up once. The V and J genes are TRBV7-2 and TRBJ2-1; 10 bases map to TRBD2. Trimming cost V 4 bases and J 7 bases; bases outside gene matches: 10. The CDR3 totals 16 residues. Germline loops: CDR1 SGHTA, CDR2 FQGNSA. Written as DNA, the CDR3 is TGTGCCAGCAGCTCAGCCGGGACTAGCGTTGGGAATGAGCAGTTCTTC. Its translation: CASSSAGTSVGNEQFF. The full variable domain, in which reference TRBV7-2 and TRBJ2-1 provide the parts outside the CDR3, is GAGVSQSPSNKVTEKGKDVELRCDPISGHTALYWYRQSLGQGLEFLIYFQGNSAPDKSGLPSDRFSAERTGGSVSTLTIQRTQQEDSAVYLCASSSAGTSVGNEQFFGPGTRLTVL.

This CDR3 reads CASSISGNEQFF. CDR3 in DNA: TGTGCCAGCAGCATCTCCGGCAATGAGCAGTTCTTC. The rearrangement uses TRBV11-3 and TRBJ2-1; D not resolved. The germline V and J ends were trimmed by 5 bases and 6 bases, with 8 bases remaining between them. Germline values: CDR1 SGHNT, CDR2 YENEEA. The CDR3 sequence is 12 residues long.

V usage is TRBV6-1 and J usage is TRBJ2-2; D might be TRBD2 (5 bases). CDR3 length: 15 residues. V shed 0 bases and J shed 4 bases, with 9 bases lying between them. Germline-derived CDR1 and CDR2 are MNHNS and SASEGT. CDR3 sequence (DNA): TGTGCCAGCAGTGAAGCGGGAGCAAGCACCGGGGAGCTGTTTTTT. Protein: CASSEAGASTGELFF.

V usage is TRBV5-1 and J usage is TRBJ2-6, with TRBD2 matching over 7 bases. The CDR3 contains 18 residues. Germline CDR1 and CDR2: SGHRS and YFSETQ. V lost 1 base to trimming and J lost 4 bases; unmatched junction nucleotides: 11. CDR3 loop: CASSLIGGRASGANVLTF. The CDR3 DNA sequence: TGCGCCAGCAGCTTGATCGGTGGGAGGGCTTCGGGGGCCAACGTCCTGACTTTC.

This clone was seen a few times. The rearrangement uses TRBV2 and TRBJ1-1; TRBD1 matches 7 bases. CDR3 size: 15 residues. With V trimmed by 2 bases and J by 6 bases, 9 bases remained unmatched. Germline lookup yields CDR1 SNHLY and CDR2 FYNNEI. Here the CDR3 reads CASSELGQGVAEAFF. CDR3 in DNA: TGTGCCAGCAGTGAACTGGGCCAGGGGGTTGCTGAAGCTTTCTTT.

The rearrangement joins TRBV6-5 to TRBJ1-5, with D perhaps TRBD1 (6 bases). The CDR3 totals 15 residues. The germline CDR1 and CDR2 sequences are MNHEY and SVGAGI. V lost 4 bases and J lost 0, with 10 bases in between. CDR3 bases: TGTGCCAGCAGTTCGGACAGAAATAGCAATCAGCCCCAGCATTTT. Translated: CASSSDRNSNQPQHF.

The chain combines TRBV10-3 with TRBJ2-3; D remains ambiguous. Germline-derived CDR1 and CDR2 are ENHRY and SYGVKD. The length of the CDR3 is 11 residues. V was pared by 6 bases and J by 6 bases, with 7 bases between. The CDR3 DNA reads TGTGCCATCAGCGAGCAGGATACGCAGTATTTT. Translation gives CAISEQDTQYF.

As for this clone: The junction differs from germline at one of its ends, possibly a read error. The chain has TRBV29-1 and TRBJ2-4; TRBD1 matches at 9 bases. The CDR3 sequence is 18 residues long. From germline, CDR1 is SQVTM and CDR2 ANQGSEA. The CDR3 DNA sequence: TGCAGCGTCACACCCGGGACAGGGTCGAAGCTAGCCAAAAACAGTCAGTACTTC. Its protein product is CSVTPGTGSKLAKNSQYF.

The rearrangement joins TRBV28 to TRBJ2-7, with a tentative D call TRBD1 (6 bases). Trimming removed 8 bases from V and 3 bases from J, with 29 bases in between. The germline V gene encodes CDR1 MDHEN and CDR2 SYDVKM. The CDR3 extends over 18 amino acids. The CDR3 reads CASSSRRGDNWDLYEQYF. The CDR3 DNA reads TGTGCCAGCTCTTCAAGGAGAGGGGACAACTGGGACCTCTACGAGCAGTACTTC.

This clone turned up a few times. This sequence joins TRBV5-3 and TRBJ1-4; 7 bases fit TRBD1. TRBV5-3 is an ORF, and what it does is uncertain. The CDR3 runs 16 residues. After removal of 0 bases from V and 3 bases from J, the junction contained 5 bases not matched to a gene. The CDR3 loop is CARSLVEGTANEKLFF. The CDR3 DNA reads TGTGCCAGAAGCTTGGTTGAAGGGACAGCTAATGAAAAACTGTTTTTT.

The chain has TRBV5-1 and TRBJ2-1; 7 bases agree with TRBD2. This CDR3 contains 14 residues. CDR1 is SGHRS and CDR2 is YFSETQ in the germline V gene. After removal of 0 bases from V and 8 bases from J, the junction contained 5 bases not matched to a gene. DNA for the CDR3: TGCGCCAGCAGCTTGGGTGGGAGGGTGGATGAGCAGTTCTTC. Protein: CASSLGGRVDEQFF. Drawing the rest from reference TRBV5-1 and TRBJ2-1, the complete variable domain is KAGVTQTPRYLIKTRGQQVTLSCSPISGHRSVSWYQQTPGQGLQFLFEYFSETQRNKGNFPGRFSGRQFSNSRSEMNVSTLELGDSALYLCASSLGGRVDEQFFGPGTRLTVL.

This chain connects TRBV7-2 to TRBJ1-5, with 8 bases aligning to TRBD1. The germline V gene has CDR1 SGHTA and CDR2 FQGNSA. Trimming at V came to 8 bases and at J to 3 bases, leaving 3 bases not matched to a gene. CDR3 size: 13 residues. The CDR3 DNA reads as TGTGCCAGCGCAGGGGGCTACAATCAGCCCCAGCATTTT. It encodes CASAGGYNQPQHF.

The V gene is TRBV10-2, the J gene TRBJ2-5, with TRBD1 matching 7 bases. Trimming took 10 bases from V and 2 from J; bases not matched to a gene: 7. The CDR3 has 13 residues. Germline CDR1 WSHSY, CDR2 SAAADI. The CDR3 spells CATTGALQETQYF. CDR3 DNA sequence: TGCGCCACCACAGGGGCTTTGCAAGAGACCCAGTACTTC.